This TCR beta chain derives from a study of vaccination effects on CD4 cells after COVID-19. Study summary: It was a median of 72 days after the second dose that post-vaccine samples were obtained.

V was pared by 11 bases and J by 7 bases, with 5 bases between. This CDR3 contains 8 residues. Germline-derived CDR1 and CDR2 are LNHDA and SQIVND (reference sequence). The method was immunoSEQ multiplex PCR; TCRdb's version includes in-frame clones alone and lacks a portion of them. The sample has approximately 74,000 clones; 73% are singletons. Comment on this clone: Its target is unknown.

The study's findings and limits: Of the vaccine-induced clones from healthy vaccinees, merely 1 of 255 recognized common cold coronaviruses as well.

Isolation of CD4+ T cells took place after more than 9 days of culture. Vaccination of participants consisted of two doses of either the BNT162b2 or mRNA-1273 vaccine. IL-2 medium was substituted for half the medium on days 3 and 7. This clonotype was obtained from a human donor who received a COVID-19 vaccine. This chain connects TRBV19 to TRBJ1-1; D is ambiguous. Sequences were derived from CD4+ T cells from PBMCs cultured without peptide, sampled after COVID-19 vaccination. Here the CDR3 reads CAAGEAFF. The CDR3 DNA follows: TGTGCCGCCGGTGAAGCTTTCTTT.